The entry below gives a single T cell receptor beta chain sequence along with its context. Its target is not known. This may be a read error, as it is one base from a much larger clone. Making use of molecular barcodes, quantitative 5'-RACE generated TCR beta libraries. TCRdb analysed the 5' RACE reads with MiXCR anew, one entry per CDR3 protein. This sample yields roughly 150,000 distinct CDR3 sequences, of which about 7% are seen a single time; under 15% belongs to the top ten. The source of the sample is a study of CD8 T cells in ankylosing spondylitis. Whole-study results and caveats: Reactive arthritis synovial fluid and blood were previously reported to contain some motif variants.

This sequence originates from a female donor with ankylosing spondylitis or in good health (not recorded which). Sequencing input: blood, either unsorted or a sorted T cell fraction (not recorded which).

The CDR3, as DNA: TGTGCCAGCAGCAGAAGACAAGATAGCAATCGGCCCCAGCATTTT. It is translated as CASSRRQDSNRPQHF. The V gene is TRBV13, the J gene TRBJ1-5; D unresolved. The CDR3 runs 15 residues. CDR1 and CDR2 from the germline V gene are PRHDT and FYEKMQ (reference sequence).